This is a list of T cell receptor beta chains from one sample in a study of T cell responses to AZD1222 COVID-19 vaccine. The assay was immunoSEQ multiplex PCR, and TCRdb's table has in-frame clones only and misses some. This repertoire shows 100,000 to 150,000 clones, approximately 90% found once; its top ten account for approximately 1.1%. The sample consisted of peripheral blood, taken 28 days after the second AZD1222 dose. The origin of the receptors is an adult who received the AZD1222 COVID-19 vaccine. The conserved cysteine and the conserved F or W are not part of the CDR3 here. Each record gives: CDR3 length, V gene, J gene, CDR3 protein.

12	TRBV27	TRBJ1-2	ASSLGAGGYGYT
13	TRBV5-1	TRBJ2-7	ASSLAGAGNYEQY
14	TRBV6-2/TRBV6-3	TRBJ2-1	ASSGLAGLGGNEQF
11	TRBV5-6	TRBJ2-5	ASSPDSQETQY
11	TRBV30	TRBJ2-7	AWSLGSSYEQY
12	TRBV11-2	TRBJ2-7	ASSLDGIPAEQY
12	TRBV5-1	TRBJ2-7	ASSSSVDSYEQY
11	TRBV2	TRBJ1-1	ASSERGALKAF
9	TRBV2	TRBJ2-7	ASSGLYEQY
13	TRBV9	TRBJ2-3	ASSALGGRPDTQY
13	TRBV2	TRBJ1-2	ASSEIRAANYGYT
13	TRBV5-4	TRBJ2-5	ASSSALGFQETQY
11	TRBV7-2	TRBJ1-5	ASSSDPNQPQH
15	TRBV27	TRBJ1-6	ASSRSQGRSYNSPLH
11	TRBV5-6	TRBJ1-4	ASSLQGGEKLF
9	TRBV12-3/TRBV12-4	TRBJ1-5	ASSFRGANH
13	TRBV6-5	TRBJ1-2	ASSYRGKGSYGYT
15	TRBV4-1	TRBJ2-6	ASSNPGRSSGANVLT
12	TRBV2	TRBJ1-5	ASSTGNSNQPQH
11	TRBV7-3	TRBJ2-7	ASSLSQGYEQY
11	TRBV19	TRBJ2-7	ASSSGLHYEQY
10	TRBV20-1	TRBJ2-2	SASRLAGELF
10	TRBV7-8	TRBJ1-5	ASSFVAQPQH
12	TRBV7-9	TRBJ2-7	ASSTTGGPYEQY
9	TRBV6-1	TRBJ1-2	ASSQNYGYT
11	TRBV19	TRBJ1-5	ASSIPLNQPQH
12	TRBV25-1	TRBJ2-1	ASSDRGALNEQF
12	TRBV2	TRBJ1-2	ASRNPGTNYGYT
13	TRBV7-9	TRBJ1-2	ASSWNGQANYGYT
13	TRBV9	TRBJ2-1	ASSPRLALYNEQF
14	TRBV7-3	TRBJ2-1	ASSYGGTSGSNEQF
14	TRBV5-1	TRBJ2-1	ASSLVGPPRANEQF
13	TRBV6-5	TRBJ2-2	ASRVSGSNTGELF
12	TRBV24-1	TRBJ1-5	ATSEAISNQPQH
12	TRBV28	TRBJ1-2	ASSSGTGGIGYT
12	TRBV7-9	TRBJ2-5	ASSSPGDRETQY
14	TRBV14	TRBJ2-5	ASSQDGRFQRETQY
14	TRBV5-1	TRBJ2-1	ASSSRGTGSYNEQF
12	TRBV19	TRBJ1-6	ASTPLRGNSPLH
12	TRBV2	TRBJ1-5	ASSAAVSNQPQH
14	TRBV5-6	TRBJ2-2	ASSSMVRVNTGELF
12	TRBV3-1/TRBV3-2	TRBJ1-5	ASSQWGAVQPQH
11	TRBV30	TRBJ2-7	AWSPTESSGIV
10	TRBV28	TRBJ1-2	ASSLVRYGYT
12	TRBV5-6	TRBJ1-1	ASSLDRVNTEAF
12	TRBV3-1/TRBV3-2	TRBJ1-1	ASSQDLSGLEAF
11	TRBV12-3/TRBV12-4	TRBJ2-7	ASSLGQGPEQY